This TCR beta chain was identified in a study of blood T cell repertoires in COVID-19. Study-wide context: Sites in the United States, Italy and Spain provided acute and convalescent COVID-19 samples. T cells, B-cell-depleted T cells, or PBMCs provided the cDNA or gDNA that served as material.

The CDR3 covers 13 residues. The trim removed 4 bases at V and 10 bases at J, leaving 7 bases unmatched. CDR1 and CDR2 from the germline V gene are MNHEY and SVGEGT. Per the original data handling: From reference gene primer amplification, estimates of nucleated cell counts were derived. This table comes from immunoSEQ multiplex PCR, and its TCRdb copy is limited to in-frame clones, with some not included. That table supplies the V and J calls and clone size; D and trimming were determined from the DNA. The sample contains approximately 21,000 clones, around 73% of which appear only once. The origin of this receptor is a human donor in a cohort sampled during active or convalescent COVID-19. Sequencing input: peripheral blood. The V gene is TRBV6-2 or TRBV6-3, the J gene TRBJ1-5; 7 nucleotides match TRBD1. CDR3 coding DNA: TGTGCCAGCAGTTCAGGGGGGACCCTCCCCCAGCATTTT. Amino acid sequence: CASSSGGTLPQHF.